The T cell receptor beta chain described here comes from a study of T cell changes during pregnancy in multiple sclerosis. TCRdb's copy holds only in-frame clones and misses some; the assay was immunoSEQ multiplex PCR. The sample includes fewer than 65,000 clones, around 94% seen only once; the top ten take more than 0.25%. V shed 10 bases and J shed 0 bases, with 16 bases lying between them. This CDR3 comprises 14 residues. CDR1 and CDR2 from the germline V gene are MDHEN and SYDVKM. This sequence was found in a female donor with multiple sclerosis, enrolled in a pregnancy study. The sample was CD4+ T cells from peripheral blood mononuclear cells, taken in the third trimester of pregnancy. The chain recombines TRBV28 with TRBJ2-7; a weak D match, TRBD1 (6 bases). The CDR3 loop reads CATTPQGSSYEQYF. CDR3 in DNA: TGTGCCACCACCCCGCAGGGGAGCTCCTACGAGCAGTACTTC.